The present T cell receptor beta chain was sequenced within a study of cytomegalovirus exposure and HLA in healthy donors (TCRdb year 2017). For the wider study: According to a later analysis, one platform produced both the roughly 130 validation repertoires and the 666 repertoires of the first cohort. High-throughput TCR immunosequencing, statistical association of individual TCRs with disease status, and machine learning were combined to predict cytomegalovirus infection status. Besides the first cohort of approximately 710 subjects, a separate validation cohort made up of roughly 130 different subjects was used. The study was designed to test whether signatures of past pathogen exposure could be identified by cataloging public T cell receptors. What the work shows at the level of the full study, not this receptor alone: A later analysis had no HLA typing for the validation cohort, so co-occurrence there was scored across all 130 or so repertoires. The authors suggested that the approach could potentially be extended to other disease states and immunological phenotypes. In vitro tests confirmed that a few of the cytomegalovirus-associated TCR beta chains recognize cytomegalovirus antigens. In both the original and validation cohorts, the classifier was reported to diagnose cytomegalovirus status with high specificity and sensitivity. While some public TCRs were present in many individuals, most TCR sequences turned up only very rarely across donors. Of the cluster scores, roughly 93% were above 0 in a later analysis, which found that TCRs clustered in the first cohort also tended to co-occur in the 95 to 150 validation repertoires. In the study, about 150 TCR beta chains were listed as associated with cytomegalovirus.

The library was produced with the immunoSEQ multiplex PCR assay. In the original analysis: A statistical classification framework was developed to diagnose cytomegalovirus status using the catalog of TCR beta chain sequences. The table comes from immuneACCESS by way of TCRdb, which keeps in-frame sequences with V and J called. Part of the clones is missing from these tables; in studies checked, under half for an unresolved V gene and the rest for unknown reasons. D and trimming come from the DNA, and the V and J calls and clone size come from that table. This sample has 250,000 to 400,000 clones in its table, and approximately 86% of those were observed once. The ten largest clones capture around 0.96% of the sample. Comment on this clone: Its recognized antigen is unknown. No base qualities exist here, and no much larger clone lies one base off it.

From cysteine to phenylalanine, the CDR3 is 13 amino acids long. Solely the CDR3 DNA is kept, with 39 bases framed from the first base. Cut back by 3 bases and 4 bases, the V and J ends lie 9 bases apart. According to the germline V gene, CDR1 reads SGHVS and CDR2 reads FNYEAQ. The donors were included in the validation cohort of 100 to 150 subjects, a group kept apart from the roughly 670-subject first cohort. Sequencing used PBMCs. The TCR comes from a man aged 25-45 years in good health and CMV-seronegative. The rearranged chain carries TRBV7-6 and TRBJ1-2, with TRBD1 perhaps the D gene, on 6 matching bases. The DNA sequence is TGTGCCAGCAGCTTTCAGGGGTTCTATGGCTACACCTTC. Its translation reads: CASSFQGFYGYTF.